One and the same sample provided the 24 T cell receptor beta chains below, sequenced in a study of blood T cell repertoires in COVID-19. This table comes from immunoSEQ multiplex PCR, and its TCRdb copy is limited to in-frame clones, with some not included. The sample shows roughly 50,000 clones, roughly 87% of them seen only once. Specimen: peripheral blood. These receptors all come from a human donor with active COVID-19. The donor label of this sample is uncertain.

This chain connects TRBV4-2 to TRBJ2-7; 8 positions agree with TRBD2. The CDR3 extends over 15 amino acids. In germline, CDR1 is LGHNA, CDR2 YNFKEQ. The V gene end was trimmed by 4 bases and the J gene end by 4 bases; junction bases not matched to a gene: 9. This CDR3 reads CASSRAAGTSYEQYF. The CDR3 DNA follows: TGTGCCAGCAGCCGGGCCGCCGGGACTAGTTACGAGCAGTACTTC.

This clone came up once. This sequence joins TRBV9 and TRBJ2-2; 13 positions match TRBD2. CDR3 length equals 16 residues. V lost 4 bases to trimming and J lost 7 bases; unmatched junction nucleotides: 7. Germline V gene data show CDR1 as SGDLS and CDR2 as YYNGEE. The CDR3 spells CASSKGTSGVVGELFF. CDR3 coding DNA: TGTGCCAGCAGCAAAGGGACTAGCGGGGTGGTCGGGGAGCTGTTTTTT.

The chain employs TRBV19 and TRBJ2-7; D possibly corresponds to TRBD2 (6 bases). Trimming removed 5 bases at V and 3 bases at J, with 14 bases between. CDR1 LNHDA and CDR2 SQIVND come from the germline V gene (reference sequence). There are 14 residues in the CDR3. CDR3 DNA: TGTGCCAGTAGTCTCACGGGACTTTTCTACGAGCAGTACTTC. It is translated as CASSLTGLFYEQYF.

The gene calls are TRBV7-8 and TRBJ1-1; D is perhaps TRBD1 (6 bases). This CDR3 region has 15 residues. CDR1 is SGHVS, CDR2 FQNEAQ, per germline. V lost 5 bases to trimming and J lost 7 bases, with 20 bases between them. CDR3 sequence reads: CASSRRQDIMGEAFF. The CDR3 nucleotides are TGTGCCAGCAGCCGAAGACAGGATATAATGGGTGAAGCTTTCTTT.

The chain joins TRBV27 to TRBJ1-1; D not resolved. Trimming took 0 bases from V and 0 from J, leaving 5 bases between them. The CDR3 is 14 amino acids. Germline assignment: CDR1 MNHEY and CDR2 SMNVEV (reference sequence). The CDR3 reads CASSLSSVNTEAFF. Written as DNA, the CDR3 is TGTGCCAGCAGTTTATCTTCTGTGAACACTGAAGCTTTCTTT.

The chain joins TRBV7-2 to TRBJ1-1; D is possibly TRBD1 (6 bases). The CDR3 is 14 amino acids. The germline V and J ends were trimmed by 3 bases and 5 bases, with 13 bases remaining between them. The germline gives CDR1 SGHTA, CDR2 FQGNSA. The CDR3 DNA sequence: TGTGCCAGCAGCTTTTCCTTAGGGGGTACTGAAGCTTTCTTT. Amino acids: CASSFSLGGTEAFF.

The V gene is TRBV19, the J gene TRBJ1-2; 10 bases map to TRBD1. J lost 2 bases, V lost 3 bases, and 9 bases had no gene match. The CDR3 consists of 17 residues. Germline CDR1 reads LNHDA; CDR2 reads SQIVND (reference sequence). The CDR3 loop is CASSIGQGVNSNYGYTF. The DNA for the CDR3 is TGTGCCAGTAGTATCGGACAGGGGGTGAACTCAAACTATGGCTACACCTTC.

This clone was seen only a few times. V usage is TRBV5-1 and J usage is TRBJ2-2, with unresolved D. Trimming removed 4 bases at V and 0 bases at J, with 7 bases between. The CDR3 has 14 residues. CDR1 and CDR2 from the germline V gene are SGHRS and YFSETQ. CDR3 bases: TGCGCCAGCAGCGCCCTACCGAACACCGGGGAGCTGTTTTTT. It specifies CASSALPNTGELFF. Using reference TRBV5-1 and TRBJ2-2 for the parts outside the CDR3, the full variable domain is KAGVTQTPRYLIKTRGQQVTLSCSPISGHRSVSWYQQTPGQGLQFLFEYFSETQRNKGNFPGRFSGRQFSNSRSEMNVSTLELGDSALYLCASSALPNTGELFFGEGSRLTVL.

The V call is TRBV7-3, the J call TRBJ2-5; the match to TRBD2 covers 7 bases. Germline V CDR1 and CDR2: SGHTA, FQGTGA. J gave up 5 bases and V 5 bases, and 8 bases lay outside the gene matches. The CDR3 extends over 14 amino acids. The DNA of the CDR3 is TGTGCCAGCAGCCCCGGGGCGGGGGTGGAGACCCAGTACTTC. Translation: CASSPGAGVETQYF.

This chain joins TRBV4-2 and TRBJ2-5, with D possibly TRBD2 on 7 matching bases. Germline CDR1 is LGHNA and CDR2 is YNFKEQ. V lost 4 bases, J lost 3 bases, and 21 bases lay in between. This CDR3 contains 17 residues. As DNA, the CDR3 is TGTGCCAGCAGCCCCCGAGGGGGAGGGAGGGGAAAAGAGACCCAGTACTTC. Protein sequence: CASSPRGGGRGKETQYF.

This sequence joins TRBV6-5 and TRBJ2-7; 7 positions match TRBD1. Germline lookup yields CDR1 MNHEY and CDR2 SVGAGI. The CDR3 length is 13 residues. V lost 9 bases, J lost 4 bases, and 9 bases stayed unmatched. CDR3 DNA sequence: TGTGCCAGTGGGGACAGTAGTTTTTACGAGCAGTACTTC. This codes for CASGDSSFYEQYF.

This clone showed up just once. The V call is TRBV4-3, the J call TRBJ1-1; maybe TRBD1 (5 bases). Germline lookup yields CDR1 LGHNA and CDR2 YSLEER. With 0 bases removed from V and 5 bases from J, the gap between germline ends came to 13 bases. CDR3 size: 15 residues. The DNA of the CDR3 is TGCGCCAGCAGCCAAGACTCCGGGGGTGGGACTGAAGCTTTCTTT. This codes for CASSQDSGGGTEAFF.

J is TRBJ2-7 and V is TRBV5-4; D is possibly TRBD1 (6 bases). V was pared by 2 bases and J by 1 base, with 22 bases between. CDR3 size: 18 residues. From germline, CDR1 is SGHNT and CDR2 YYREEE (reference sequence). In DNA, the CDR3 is TGTGCCAGCAGCTTATTTTCCCTTTTACCAGGGGTTTCCTACGAGCAGTACTTC. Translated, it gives CASSLFSLLPGVSYEQYF.

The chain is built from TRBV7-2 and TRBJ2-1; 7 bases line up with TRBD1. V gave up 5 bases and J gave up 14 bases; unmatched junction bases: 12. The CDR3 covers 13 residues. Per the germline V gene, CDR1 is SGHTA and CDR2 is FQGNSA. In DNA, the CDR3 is TGTGCCAGCAGCCGTATAATGACAGGGATCGAGTTCTTC. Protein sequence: CASSRIMTGIEFF.

The CDR3 loop reads CASSTSGGVDTQYF. CDR3 DNA sequence: TGTGCCAGCAGCACGAGTGGGGGGGTAGATACGCAGTATTTT. The chain joins TRBV11-3 to TRBJ2-3; 7 nucleotides align to TRBD2. Germline V gene data show CDR1 as SGHNT and CDR2 as YENEEA. The CDR3 loop spans 14 amino acids. J was trimmed by 5 bases and V by 5 bases; bases with no gene match: 7.

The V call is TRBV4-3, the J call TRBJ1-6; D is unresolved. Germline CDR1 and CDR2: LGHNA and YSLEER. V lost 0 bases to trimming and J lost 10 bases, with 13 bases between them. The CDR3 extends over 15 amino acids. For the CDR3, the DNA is TGCGCCAGCAGCCAAGATGGGCTCTCGGTCTCACCCCTCCACTTT. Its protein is CASSQDGLSVSPLHF.

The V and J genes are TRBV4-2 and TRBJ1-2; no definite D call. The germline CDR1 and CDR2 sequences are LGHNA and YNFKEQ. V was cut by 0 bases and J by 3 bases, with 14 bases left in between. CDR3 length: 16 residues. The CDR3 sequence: CASSQERTRADYGYTF. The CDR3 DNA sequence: TGTGCCAGCAGCCAAGAGAGGACGCGGGCTGACTATGGCTACACCTTC.

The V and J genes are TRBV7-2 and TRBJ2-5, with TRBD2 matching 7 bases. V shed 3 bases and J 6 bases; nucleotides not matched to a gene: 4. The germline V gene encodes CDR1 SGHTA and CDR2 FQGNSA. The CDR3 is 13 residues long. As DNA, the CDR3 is TGTGCCAGCAGCTTGCTAGCGGACCAGACCCAGTACTTC. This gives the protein CASSLLADQTQYF.

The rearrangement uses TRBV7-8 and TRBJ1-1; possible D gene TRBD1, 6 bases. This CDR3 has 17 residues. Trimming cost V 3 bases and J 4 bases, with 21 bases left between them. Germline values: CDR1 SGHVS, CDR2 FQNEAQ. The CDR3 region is CASSLSTGRGMVTEAFF. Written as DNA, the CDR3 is TGTGCCAGCAGCTTGTCTACAGGGAGAGGAATGGTCACTGAAGCTTTCTTT.

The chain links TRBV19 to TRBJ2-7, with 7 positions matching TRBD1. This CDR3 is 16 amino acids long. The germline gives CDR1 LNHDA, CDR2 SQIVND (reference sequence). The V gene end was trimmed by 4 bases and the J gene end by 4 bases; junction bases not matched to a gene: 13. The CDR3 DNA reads TGTGCCAGTAGTAGCCGAAGGAGACAGGGTCTTTACGAGCAGTACTTC. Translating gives CASSSRRRQGLYEQYF.

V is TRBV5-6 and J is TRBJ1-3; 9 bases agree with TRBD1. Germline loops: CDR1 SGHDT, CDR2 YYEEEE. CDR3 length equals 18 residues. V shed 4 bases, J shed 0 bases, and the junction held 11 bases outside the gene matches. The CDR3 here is CASSPAGQGSISGNTIYF. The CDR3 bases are TGTGCCAGCAGCCCGGCGGGACAGGGCTCTATCTCTGGAAACACCATATATTTT.

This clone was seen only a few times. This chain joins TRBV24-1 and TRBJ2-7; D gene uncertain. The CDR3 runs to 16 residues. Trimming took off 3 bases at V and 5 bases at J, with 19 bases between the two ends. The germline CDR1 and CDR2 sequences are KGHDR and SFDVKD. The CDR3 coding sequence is TGTGCCACCAGTGATGCCCACCCGAACAGTTTCAACGAGCAGTACTTC. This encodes CATSDAHPNSFNEQYF.

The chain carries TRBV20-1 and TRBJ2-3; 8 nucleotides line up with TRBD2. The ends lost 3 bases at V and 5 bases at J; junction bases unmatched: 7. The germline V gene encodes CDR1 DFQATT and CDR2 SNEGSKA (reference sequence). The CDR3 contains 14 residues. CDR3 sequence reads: CSASKRGGEDTQYF. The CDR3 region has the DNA TGCAGTGCTAGTAAACGGGGGGGTGAAGATACGCAGTATTTT.

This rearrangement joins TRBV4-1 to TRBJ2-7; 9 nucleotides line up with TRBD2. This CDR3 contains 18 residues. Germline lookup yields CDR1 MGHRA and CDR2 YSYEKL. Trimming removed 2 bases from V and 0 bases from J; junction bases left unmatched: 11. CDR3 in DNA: TGCGCCAGCAGCCAATACATCGCTAGCGGGACTAGCTCCTACGAGCAGTACTTC. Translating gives CASSQYIASGTSSYEQYF.